The T cell receptor beta chain described here comes from a study of breast tumors, draining lymph nodes, adjacent tissues. Germline V gives CDR1 LGHNT, CDR2 FRNRAP. The trim removed 5 bases at V and 4 bases at J, leaving 10 bases unmatched. The CDR3 is made up of 15 amino acids. Each CDR3 protein gets one entry after TCRdb re-called the multiplex PCR reads with MiXCR. The data show about 180,000 distinct CDR3 sequences, 25% to 40% seen once. This clonotype was counted only a few times. What it binds is not known. Study observations and caveats: Tumors had less TCR diversity than lymph nodes, more than nontumor tissue. Findings are consistent with lymph node origin and intratumoral expansion of most tumor T cells. That most tumor T cells come from lymph nodes remained unproven.

Breast cancer patients provided tissue from their axillary draining lymph nodes. Material for sequencing was axillary lymph node tissue. The receptor was derived from a female donor with breast cancer. Some clones in this sample may be carry-over from other donors' samples. The rearrangement joins TRBV12-5 to TRBJ1-1, with 7 bases that match TRBD1. CDR3 DNA: TGTGCTAGTGGTCTATGGACGACAGGGCCCACTGAAGCTTTCTTT. It is translated as CASGLWTTGPTEAFF. Looking up the rest from reference TRBV12-5 and TRBJ1-1 gives the full variable domain: DARVTQTPRHKVTEMGQEVTMRCQPILGHNTVFWYRQTMMQGLELLAYFRNRAPLDDSGMPKDRFSAEMPDATLATLKIQPSEPRDSAVYFCASGLWTTGPTEAFFGQGTRLTVV.